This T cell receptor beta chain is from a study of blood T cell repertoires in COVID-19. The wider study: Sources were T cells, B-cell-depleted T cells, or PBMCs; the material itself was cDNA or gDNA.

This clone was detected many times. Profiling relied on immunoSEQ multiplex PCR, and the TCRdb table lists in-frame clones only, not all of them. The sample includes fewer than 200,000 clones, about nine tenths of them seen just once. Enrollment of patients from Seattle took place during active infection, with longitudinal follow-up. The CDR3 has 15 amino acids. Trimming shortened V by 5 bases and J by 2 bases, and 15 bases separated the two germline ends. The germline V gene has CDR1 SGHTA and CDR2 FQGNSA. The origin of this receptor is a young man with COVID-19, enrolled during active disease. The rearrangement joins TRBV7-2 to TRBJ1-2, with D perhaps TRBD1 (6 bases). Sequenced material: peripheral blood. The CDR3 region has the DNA TGTGCCAGCAGCCCACCCGCAGGGACAAACTATGGCTACACCTTC. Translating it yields CASSPPAGTNYGYTF. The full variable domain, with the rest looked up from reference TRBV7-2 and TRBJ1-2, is GAGVSQSPSNKVTEKGKDVELRCDPISGHTALYWYRQSLGQGLEFLIYFQGNSAPDKSGLPSDRFSAERTGGSVSTLTIQRTQQEDSAVYLCASSPPAGTNYGYTFGSGTRLTVV.